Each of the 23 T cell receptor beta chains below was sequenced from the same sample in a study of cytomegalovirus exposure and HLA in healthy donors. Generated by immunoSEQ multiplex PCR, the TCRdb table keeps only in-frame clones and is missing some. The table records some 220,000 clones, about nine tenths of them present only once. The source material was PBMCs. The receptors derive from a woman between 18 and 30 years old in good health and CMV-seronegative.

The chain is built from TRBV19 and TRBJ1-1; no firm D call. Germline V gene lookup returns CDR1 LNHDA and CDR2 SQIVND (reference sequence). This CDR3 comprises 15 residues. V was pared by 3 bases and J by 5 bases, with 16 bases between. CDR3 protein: CASSMGPGGGTEAFF. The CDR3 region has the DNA TGTGCCAGTAGTATGGGCCCAGGAGGCGGAACTGAAGCTTTCTTT.

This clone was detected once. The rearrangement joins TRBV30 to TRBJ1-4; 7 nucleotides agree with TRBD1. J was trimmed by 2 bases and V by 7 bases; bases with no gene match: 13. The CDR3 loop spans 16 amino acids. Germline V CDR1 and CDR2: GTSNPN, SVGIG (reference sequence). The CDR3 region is CASPRDSSPTNEKLFF. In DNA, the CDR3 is TGTGCCTCCCCCCGGGACAGCTCCCCGACTAATGAAAAACTGTTTTTT.

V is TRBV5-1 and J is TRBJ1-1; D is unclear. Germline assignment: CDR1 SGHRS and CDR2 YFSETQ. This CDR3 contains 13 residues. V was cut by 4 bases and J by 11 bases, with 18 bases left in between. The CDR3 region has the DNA TGCGCCAGCAGCCCCCGTGCCGGGGAGGCGGCTTTCTTT. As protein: CASSPRAGEAAFF. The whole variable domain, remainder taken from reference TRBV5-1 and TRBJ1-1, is KAGVTQTPRYLIKTRGQQVTLSCSPISGHRSVSWYQQTPGQGLQFLFEYFSETQRNKGNFPGRFSGRQFSNSRSEMNVSTLELGDSALYLCASSPRAGEAAFFGQGTRLTVV.

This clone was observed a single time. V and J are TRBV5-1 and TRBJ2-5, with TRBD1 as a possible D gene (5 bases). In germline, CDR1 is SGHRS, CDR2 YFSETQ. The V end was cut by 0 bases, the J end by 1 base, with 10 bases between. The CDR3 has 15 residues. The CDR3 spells CASSLGGTLQETQYF. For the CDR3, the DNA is TGCGCCAGCAGCTTGGGGGGCACCCTCCAAGAGACCCAGTACTTC.

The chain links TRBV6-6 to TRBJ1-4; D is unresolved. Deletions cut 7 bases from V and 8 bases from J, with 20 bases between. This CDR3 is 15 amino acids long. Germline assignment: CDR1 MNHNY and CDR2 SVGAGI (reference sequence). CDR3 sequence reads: CASNNRQDLTEKLFF. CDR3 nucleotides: TGTGCCAGCAACAACCGGCAGGACTTGACCGAAAAACTGTTTTTT.

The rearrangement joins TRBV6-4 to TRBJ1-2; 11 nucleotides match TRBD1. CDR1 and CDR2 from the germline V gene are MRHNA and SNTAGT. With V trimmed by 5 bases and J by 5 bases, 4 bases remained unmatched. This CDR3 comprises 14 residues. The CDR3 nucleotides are TGTGCCAGCAGTCCCGGGACAGGGGGGTATGGCTACACCTTC. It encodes CASSPGTGGYGYTF.

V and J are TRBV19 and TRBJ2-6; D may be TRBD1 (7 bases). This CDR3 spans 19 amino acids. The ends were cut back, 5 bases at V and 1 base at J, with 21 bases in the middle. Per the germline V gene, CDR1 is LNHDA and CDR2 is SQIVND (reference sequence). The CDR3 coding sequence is TGTGCCAGTAGTCTGAAGACAGGGTTGGGACTTTCTGGGGCCAACGTCCTGACTTTC. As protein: CASSLKTGLGLSGANVLTF.

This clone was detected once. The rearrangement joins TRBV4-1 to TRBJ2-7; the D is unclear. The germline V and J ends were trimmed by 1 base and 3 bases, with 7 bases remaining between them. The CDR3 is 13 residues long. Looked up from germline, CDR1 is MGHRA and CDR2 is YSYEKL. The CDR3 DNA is TGCGCCAGCAGCCAAGTCGAGCGCTACGAGCAGTACTTC. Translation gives CASSQVERYEQYF.

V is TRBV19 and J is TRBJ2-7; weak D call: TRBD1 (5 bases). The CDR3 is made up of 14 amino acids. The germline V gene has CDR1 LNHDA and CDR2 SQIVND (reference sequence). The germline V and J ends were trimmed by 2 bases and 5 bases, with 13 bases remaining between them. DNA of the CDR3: TGTGCCAGTAGTATAACAGGACCAACGGACGAGCAGTACTTC. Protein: CASSITGPTDEQYF.

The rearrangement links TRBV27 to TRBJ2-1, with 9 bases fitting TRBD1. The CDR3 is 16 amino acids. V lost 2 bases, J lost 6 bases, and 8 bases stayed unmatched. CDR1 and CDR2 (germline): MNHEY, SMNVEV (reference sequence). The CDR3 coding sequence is TGTGCCAGCAGTTTAAAAGGGACAGGGAAATTCAATGAGCAGTTCTTC. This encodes CASSLKGTGKFNEQFF.

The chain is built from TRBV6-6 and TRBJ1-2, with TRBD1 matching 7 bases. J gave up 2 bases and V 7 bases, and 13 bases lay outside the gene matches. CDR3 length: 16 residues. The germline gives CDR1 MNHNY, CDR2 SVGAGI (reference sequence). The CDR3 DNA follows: TGTGCCAGCACGGGGACAGCCGAAAGAGAGAACTATGGCTACACCTTC. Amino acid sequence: CASTGTAERENYGYTF.

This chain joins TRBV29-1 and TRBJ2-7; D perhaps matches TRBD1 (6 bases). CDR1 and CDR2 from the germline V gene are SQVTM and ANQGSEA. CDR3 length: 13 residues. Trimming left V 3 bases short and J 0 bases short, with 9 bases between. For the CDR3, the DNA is TGCAGCGTTGATACAGGGAGCTCCTACGAGCAGTACTTC. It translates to CSVDTGSSYEQYF.

CDR3 protein: CASSFDRVGRFEQYF. The CDR3 DNA is TGTGCCAGCAGTTTTGATCGGGTCGGTCGTTTCGAGCAGTACTTC. The chain has TRBV28 and TRBJ2-7; the D is unclear. The V end was cut by 3 bases, the J end by 6 bases, with 18 bases between. The CDR3 runs 15 residues. Germline V gives CDR1 MDHEN, CDR2 SYDVKM. The full variable domain, completed using reference TRBV28 and TRBJ2-7, is DVKVTQSSRYLVKRTGEKVFLECVQDMDHENMFWYRQDPGLGLRLIYFSYDVKMKEKGDIPEGYSVSREKKERFSLILESASTNQTSMYLCASSFDRVGRFEQYFGPGTRLTVT.

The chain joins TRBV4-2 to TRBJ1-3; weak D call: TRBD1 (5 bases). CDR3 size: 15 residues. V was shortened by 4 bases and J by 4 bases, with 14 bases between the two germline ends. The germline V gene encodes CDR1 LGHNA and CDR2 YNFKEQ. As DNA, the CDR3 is TGTGCCAGCAGCCGTGTCTGGGGCGAAGGAAACACCATATATTTT. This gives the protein CASSRVWGEGNTIYF.

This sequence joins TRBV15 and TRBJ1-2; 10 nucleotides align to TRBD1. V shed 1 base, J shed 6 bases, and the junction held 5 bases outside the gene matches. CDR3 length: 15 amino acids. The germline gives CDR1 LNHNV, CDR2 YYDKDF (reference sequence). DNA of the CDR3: TGTGCCACCAGCAGAGGAACGGGGACAGGGGATGGCTACACCTTC. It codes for CATSRGTGTGDGYTF.

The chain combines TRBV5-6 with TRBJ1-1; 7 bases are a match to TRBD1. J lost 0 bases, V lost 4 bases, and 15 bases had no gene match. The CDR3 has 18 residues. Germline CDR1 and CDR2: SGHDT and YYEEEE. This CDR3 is CASSLPLQGIGLNTEAFF. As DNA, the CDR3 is TGTGCCAGCAGCCTCCCCCTACAGGGGATCGGGTTGAACACTGAAGCTTTCTTT. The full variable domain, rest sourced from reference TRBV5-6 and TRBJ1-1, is DAGVTQSPTHLIKTRGQQVTLRCSPKSGHDTVSWYQQALGQGPQFIFQYYEEEERQRGNFPDRFSGHQFPNYSSELNVNALLLGDSALYLCASSLPLQGIGLNTEAFFGQGTRLTVV.

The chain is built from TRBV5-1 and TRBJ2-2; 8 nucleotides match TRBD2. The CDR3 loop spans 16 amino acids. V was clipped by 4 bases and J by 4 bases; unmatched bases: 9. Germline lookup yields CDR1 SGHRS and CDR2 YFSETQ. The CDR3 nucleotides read TGCGCCAGCAGCACCAGGCGGGAGGTTCGCACCGGGGAGCTGTTTTTT. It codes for CASSTRREVRTGELFF.

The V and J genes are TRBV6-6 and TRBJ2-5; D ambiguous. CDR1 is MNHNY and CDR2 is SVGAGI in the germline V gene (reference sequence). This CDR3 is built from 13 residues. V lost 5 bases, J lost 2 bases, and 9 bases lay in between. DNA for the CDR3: TGTGCCAGCAGTGAGAGCCCTCAAGAGACCCAGTACTTC. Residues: CASSESPQETQYF.

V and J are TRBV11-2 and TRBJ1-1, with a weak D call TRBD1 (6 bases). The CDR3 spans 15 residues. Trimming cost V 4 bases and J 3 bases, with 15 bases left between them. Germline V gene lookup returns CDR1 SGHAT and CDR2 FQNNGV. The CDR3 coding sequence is TGTGCCAGCAGCTACGAACAGGGATCCGACACTGAAGCTTTCTTT. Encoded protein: CASSYEQGSDTEAFF.

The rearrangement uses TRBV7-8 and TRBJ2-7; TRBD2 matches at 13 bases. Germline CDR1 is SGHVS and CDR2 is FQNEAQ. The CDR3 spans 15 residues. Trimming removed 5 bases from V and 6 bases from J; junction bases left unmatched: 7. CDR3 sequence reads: CASSNQGLAGSEQYF. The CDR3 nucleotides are TGTGCCAGCAGCAACCAGGGACTAGCGGGATCCGAGCAGTACTTC.

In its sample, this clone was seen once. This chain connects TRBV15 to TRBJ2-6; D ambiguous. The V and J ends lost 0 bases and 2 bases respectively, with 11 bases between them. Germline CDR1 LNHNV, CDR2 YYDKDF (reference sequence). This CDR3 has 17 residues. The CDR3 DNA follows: TGTGCCACCAGCAGAGATGTTAGGCTAGCTGGGGCCAACGTCCTGACTTTC. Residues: CATSRDVRLAGANVLTF.

The CDR3 sequence is CASSSSYTEAFF. The CDR3 DNA reads TGTGCCAGCAGCTCCTCCTACACTGAAGCTTTCTTT. This rearrangement joins TRBV7-3 to TRBJ1-1; the D is unclear. Per germline, CDR1 SGHTA and CDR2 FQGTGA. CDR3 size: 12 residues. The germline V and J ends were trimmed by 4 bases and 3 bases, with 6 bases remaining between them.

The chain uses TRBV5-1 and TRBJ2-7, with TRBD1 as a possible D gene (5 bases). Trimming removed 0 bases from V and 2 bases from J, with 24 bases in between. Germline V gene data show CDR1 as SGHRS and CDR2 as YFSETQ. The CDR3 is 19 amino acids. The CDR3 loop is CASSLVPRNQGGYPYEQYF. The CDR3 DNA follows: TGCGCCAGCAGCTTGGTACCCCGGAACCAGGGTGGGTACCCCTACGAGCAGTACTTC.